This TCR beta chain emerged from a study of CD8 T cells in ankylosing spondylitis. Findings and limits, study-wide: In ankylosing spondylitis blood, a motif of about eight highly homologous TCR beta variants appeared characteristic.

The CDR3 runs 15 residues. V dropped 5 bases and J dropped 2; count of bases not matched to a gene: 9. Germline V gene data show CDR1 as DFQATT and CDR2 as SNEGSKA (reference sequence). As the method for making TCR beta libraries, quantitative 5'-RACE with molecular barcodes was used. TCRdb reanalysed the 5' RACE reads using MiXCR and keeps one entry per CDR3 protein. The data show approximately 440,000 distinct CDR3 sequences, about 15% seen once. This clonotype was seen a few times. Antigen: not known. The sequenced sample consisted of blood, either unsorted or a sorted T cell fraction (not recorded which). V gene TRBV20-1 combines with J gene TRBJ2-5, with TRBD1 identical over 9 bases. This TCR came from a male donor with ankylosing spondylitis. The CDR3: CSARTPGTGQETQYF. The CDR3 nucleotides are TGCAGTGCTCGAACCCCAGGGACAGGGCAAGAGACCCAGTACTTC.